The source of this T cell receptor (beta chain) is a study of response to subunit inactivated influenza vaccine. This clonotype was seen a handful of times. V lost 4 bases to trimming and J lost 0 bases, with 7 bases between them. Germline assignment: CDR1 ENHRY and CDR2 SYGVKD. The CDR3 extends over 13 amino acids. MiXCR was run by TCRdb on the RT-PCR reads, yielding one entry per CDR3 protein. Of more than 600,000 distinct CDR3 sequences in the sample, roughly 18% were seen once. The receptor comes from a man aged 45-60 years who received an inactivated influenza vaccine. This sample comprised PBMCs from blood, obtained approximately 5 days after vaccination. The chain couples TRBV10-3 to TRBJ2-7, with D possibly matching TRBD2 (6 bases). The CDR3 loop reads CAISAGSSYEQYF. CDR3 nucleotides: TGTGCCATCAGTGCCGGGAGCTCCTACGAGCAGTACTTC.